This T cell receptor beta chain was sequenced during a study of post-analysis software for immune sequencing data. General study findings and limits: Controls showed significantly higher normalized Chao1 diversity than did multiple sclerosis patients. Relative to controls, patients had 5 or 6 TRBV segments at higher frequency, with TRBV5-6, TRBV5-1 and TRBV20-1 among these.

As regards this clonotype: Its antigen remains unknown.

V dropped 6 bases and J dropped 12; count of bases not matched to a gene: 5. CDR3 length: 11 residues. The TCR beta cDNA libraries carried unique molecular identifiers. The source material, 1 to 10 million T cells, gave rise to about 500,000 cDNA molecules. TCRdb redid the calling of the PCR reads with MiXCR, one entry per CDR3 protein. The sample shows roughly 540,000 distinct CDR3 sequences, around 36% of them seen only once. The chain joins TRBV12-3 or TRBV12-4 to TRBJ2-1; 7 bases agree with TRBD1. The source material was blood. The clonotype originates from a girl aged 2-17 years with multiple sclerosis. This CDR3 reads CASSTRDRQFF. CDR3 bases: TGTGCCAGCAGCACTCGGGACAGGCAGTTCTTC.